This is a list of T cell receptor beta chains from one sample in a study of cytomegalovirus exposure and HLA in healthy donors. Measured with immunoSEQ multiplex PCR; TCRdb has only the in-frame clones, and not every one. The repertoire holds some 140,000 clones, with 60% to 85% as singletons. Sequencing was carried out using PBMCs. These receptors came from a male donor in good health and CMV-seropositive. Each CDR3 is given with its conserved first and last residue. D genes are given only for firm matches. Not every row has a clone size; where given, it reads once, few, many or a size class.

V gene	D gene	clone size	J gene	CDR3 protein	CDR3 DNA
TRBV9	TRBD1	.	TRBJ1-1	CASSAMGGQGYEAFF	TGTGCCAGCAGCGCGATGGGGGGACAGGGTTATGAAGCTTTCTTT
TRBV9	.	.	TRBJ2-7	CASSVGATYTYEQYF	TGTGCCAGCAGCGTAGGGGCGACGTATACCTACGAGCAGTACTTC
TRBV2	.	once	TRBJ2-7	CASSYTGTEQYF	TGTGCCAGCAGTTATACAGGGACCGAGCAGTACTTC
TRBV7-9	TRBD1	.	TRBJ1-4	CASSLTGGNEKLFF	TGTGCCAGCAGCTTAACAGGGGGAAATGAAAAACTGTTTTTT
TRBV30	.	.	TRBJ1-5	CAWSVSRNQPQHF	TGTGCCTGGAGTGTGTCCCGGAATCAGCCCCAGCATTTT
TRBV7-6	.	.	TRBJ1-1	CASRDDRTDTEAFF	TGTGCCAGCAGAGACGACAGGACCGACACTGAAGCTTTCTTT
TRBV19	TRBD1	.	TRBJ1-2	CASSIQPGTGSYGYTF	TGTGCCAGTAGTATTCAACCCGGGACAGGGAGCTATGGCTACACCTTC
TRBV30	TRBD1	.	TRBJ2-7	CAWSINRGPYEQYF	TGTGCCTGGAGTATCAACAGGGGGCCCTACGAGCAGTACTTC
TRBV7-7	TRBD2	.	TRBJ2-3	CASSPGLADTDTQYF	TGTGCTAGCAGCCCGGGACTAGCGGACACAGATACGCAGTATTTT
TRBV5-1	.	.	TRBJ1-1	CASSLRVENTEAFF	TGCGCCAGCAGCCTCCGGGTGGAGAACACTGAAGCTTTCTTT
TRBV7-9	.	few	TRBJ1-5	CASSLAGGNQPQHF	TGTGCCAGCAGCTTAGCTGGAGGGAATCAGCCCCAGCATTTT
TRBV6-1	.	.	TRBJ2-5	CASSDRAGETQYF	TGTGCCAGCAGTGATAGGGCGGGGGAGACCCAGTACTTC
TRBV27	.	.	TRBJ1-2	CASSENNYGYTF	TGTGCCAGCAGTGAGAATAACTATGGCTACACCTTC
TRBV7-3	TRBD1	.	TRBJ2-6	CASSQGAGANVLTF	TGTGCCAGCAGCCAGGGGGCTGGGGCCAACGTCCTGACTTTC
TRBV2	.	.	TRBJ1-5	CASRTAGDQPQHF	TGTGCCAGCCGGACAGCGGGGGATCAGCCCCAGCATTTT
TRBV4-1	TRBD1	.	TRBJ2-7	CASSSGQGVGEQYF	TGCGCCAGCAGCTCGGGACAGGGAGTTGGAGAGCAGTACTTC
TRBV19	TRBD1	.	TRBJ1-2	CASSTGQGWGPYGYTF	TGTGCCAGTAGTACTGGACAGGGATGGGGCCCCTATGGCTACACCTTC
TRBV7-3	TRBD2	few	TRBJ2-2	CASSPGLAGNTGELFF	TGTGCCAGCAGCCCAGGACTAGCGGGGAACACCGGGGAGCTGTTTTTT
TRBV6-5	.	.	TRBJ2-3	CASSAQGTDTQYF	TGTGCCAGCAGTGCTCAGGGGACAGATACGCAGTATTTT
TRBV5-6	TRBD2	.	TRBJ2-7	CASSLLGTSGSWDEQYF	TGTGCCAGCAGCCTATTAGGGACTAGCGGGAGTTGGGACGAGCAGTACTTC
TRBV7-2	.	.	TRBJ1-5	CASSPSNQPQHF	TGTGCCAGCAGCCCATCCAATCAGCCCCAGCATTTT
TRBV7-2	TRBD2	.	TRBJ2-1	CASSPSVTSGTYNEQFF	TGTGCCAGCAGCCCGTCGGTGACTAGCGGGACTTACAATGAGCAGTTCTTC
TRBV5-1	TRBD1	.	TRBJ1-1	CASSFSDRLNTEAFF	TGCGCCAGCAGCTTCTCGGACAGGTTAAACACTGAAGCTTTCTTT
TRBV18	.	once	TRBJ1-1	CASSPIGVTMNTEAFF	TGTGCCAGCTCACCAATAGGGGTTACCATGAACACTGAAGCTTTCTTT
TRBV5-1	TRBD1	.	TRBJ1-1	CASSARTGAYTEAFF	TGCGCCAGCAGCGCTCGGACAGGGGCGTACACTGAAGCTTTCTTT
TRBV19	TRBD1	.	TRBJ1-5	CASSIGPGQGDQPQHF	TGTGCCAGTAGTATAGGCCCGGGACAGGGCGATCAGCCCCAGCATTTT
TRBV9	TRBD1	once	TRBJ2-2	CASSGTGTGNTGELFF	TGTGCCAGCAGCGGGACCGGGACAGGGAACACCGGGGAGCTGTTTTTT
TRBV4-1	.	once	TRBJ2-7	CASSQVGGHRSSYEQYF	TGCGCCAGCAGCCAAGTTGGGGGACATCGGAGCTCCTACGAGCAGTACTTC
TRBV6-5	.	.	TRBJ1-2	CASSYSHSRYGYPF	TGTGCCAGCAGTTACTCGCACAGCCGATATGGCTACCCCTTC
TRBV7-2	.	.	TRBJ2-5	CASSPAGPGETQYF	TGTGCCAGCAGCCCAGCGGGCCCTGGAGAGACCCAGTACTTC
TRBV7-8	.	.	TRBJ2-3	CASSSGLSTGGLAGGSDTQYF	TGTGCCAGCAGCTCCGGCTTATCGACAGGGGGTTTAGCGGGGGGTTCAGATACGCAGTATTTT
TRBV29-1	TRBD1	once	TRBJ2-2	CSVTTGQGPNTGELFF	TGCAGCGTCACTACCGGACAGGGGCCGAACACCGGGGAGCTGTTTTTT
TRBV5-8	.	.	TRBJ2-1	CASSFNSFSVF	TGTGCCAGCAGCTTTAATAGCTTCAGTGTCTTC
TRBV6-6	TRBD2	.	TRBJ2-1	CASSLTSWGNEQFF	TGTGCCAGCAGTTTGACTAGCTGGGGCAATGAGCAGTTCTTC
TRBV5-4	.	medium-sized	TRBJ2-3	CASTRDGGGFSDTQYF	TGTGCCAGCACCCGTGATGGGGGAGGATTTTCAGATACGCAGTATTTT